This T cell receptor (beta chain) is from a study of cytomegalovirus exposure and HLA in healthy donors. The PCR had 60 Vbeta and 13 Jbeta primers. TCRdb's table, derived via immunoSEQ multiplex PCR, lists solely in-frame clones and lacks some. The table shows a few hundred thousand clones, with roughly 86% occurring only once. CDR1 is MDHEN, CDR2 SYDVKM, per germline. The CDR3 consists of 14 residues. V was clipped by 3 bases and J by 4 bases, with 9 bases between them. The sample comprised PBMCs. J is TRBJ1-4 and V is TRBV28; D remains ambiguous. The TCR originated in a woman aged 40 to 55 in good health and CMV-seropositive. CDR3 nucleotide sequence: TGTGCCAGCAGTTTTTCGAGGAGTAATGAAAAACTGTTTTTT. The encoded protein is CASSFSRSNEKLFF.